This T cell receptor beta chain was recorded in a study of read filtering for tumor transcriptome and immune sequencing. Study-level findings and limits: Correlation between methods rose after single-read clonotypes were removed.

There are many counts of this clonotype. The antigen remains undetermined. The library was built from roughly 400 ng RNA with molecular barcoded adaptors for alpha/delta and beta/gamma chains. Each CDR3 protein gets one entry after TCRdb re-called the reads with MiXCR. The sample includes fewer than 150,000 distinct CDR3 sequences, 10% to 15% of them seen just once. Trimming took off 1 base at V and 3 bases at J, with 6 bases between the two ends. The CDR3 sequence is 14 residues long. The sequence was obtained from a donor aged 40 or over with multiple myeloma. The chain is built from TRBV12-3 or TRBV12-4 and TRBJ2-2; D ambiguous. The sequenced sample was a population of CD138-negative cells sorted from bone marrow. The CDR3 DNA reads TGTGCCAGCAGTTTAGGGGGTTACACCGGGGAGCTGTTTTTT. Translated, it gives CASSLGGYTGELFF.